This TCR beta chain was documented in a study of control samples from healthy donors and cancer patients. The repertoire was sequenced with immunoSEQ multiplex PCR; TCRdb's copy has only in-frame clones and lacks some. The sample records tens of thousands of clones, 91% being singletons. Trimming left V 6 bases short and J 2 bases short, with 10 bases between. Germline loops: CDR1 LGHDT, CDR2 YNNKEL (reference sequence). The CDR3 length is 13 residues. The TCR originated in a man aged 25 to 45 in good health. This chain links TRBV3-1 (or the pseudogene TRBV3-2) with TRBJ2-5, with D perhaps TRBD2 (6 bases). Sequenced input: blood. The CDR3 nucleotides are TGTGCCAGCAGAGTGGGGGGTCAAGAGACCCAGTACTTC. Protein: CASRVGGQETQYF.